The text below deals with one TCR beta chain. It lacks a known antigen. The record has no base qualities; no much larger clone is one base away. The cohort was made up of about 670 healthy bone marrow donors. At the time of sampling, all cohort members were nominally healthy, though unrecorded immune exposures were likely present. The donor was CMV seronegative and was included in the group of under 450 seronegative cohort members. A peripheral blood sample was collected from each donor, and TCR beta sequencing was performed on peripheral blood mononuclear cells. The Qiagen DNeasy Blood Extraction Kit was used to extract genomic DNA from the blood cell samples. Library creation used the immunoSEQ multiplex PCR assay. For the multiplex PCR, a mixture combining 60 forward primers for TCR Vbeta segments and 13 reverse primers for TCR Jbeta segments was used. The CDR3 region of rearranged TCR beta genes was amplified from genomic DNA with a multiplex PCR assay. The amplified TCR beta libraries were sequenced on the Illumina HiSeq System as 87-base-pair reads. Per the source publication's procedure: In a later analysis, roughly 80 million unique TCR beta chains were counted across the approximately 640 repertoires, and approximately 9.9 million of these chains were shared by at least two donors. Raw reads were error-corrected and collapsed into unique sequences by a nearest-neighbor algorithm in which closely related sequences were merged to remove PCR and sequencing errors. To assign V, D and J gene segments, CDR3 sequences were aligned to IMGT reference sequences. Each retained sequence needed at least a six-nucleotide match to both a V gene segment and a J gene segment. Rearrangements were called productive when the CDR3 lacked stop codons and stayed in frame with V and J; all others were non-productive. CDR3 was defined by IMGT convention, running from the second conserved V-encoded cysteine to the conserved J-encoded phenylalanine. The earlier analysis of about 500 of the donors excluded sequences that lacked an unambiguous match to a single V gene segment. An earlier analysis of 500 to 700 of the donors classified V segments as functional when productive rearrangements were above 56.7% and as segregating when the standard deviation between donors was above 5%. A statistical classification framework was built for diagnosing cytomegalovirus status from the catalog of TCR beta chain sequences. In a later analysis, TCR nucleotide sequences were compared against IMGT/GENE-DB human TR gene sequences so that V and J genes could be assigned. Using the TCRdist pipeline, a later analysis assigned CDR3 sequences along with most-parsimonious VDJ recombination scenarios. In a later analysis, every TCR beta chain was defined by the combination of its CDR3 amino acid sequence and its V-gene family, and reads without a unique V-gene family were dropped. As a way to deal with suspected cross-contamination and a sequencing artifact, a later analysis dropped 640 or so nucleotide sequences that were highly shared and had low generation probability. A later analysis calculated a clonal expansion index for each public chain from normalized within-repertoire ranks of inferred template counts. In a later analysis, generation probabilities were computed with a VDJ recombination model fitted to out-of-frame rearrangements, and the resulting probabilities were checked against IGoR. Hypergeometric tests were used in a later analysis to score TCR-TCR, TCR-HLA and TCR-CMV co-occurrence, with a repertoire-size bias correction applied to the TCR pairs. In a later analysis, false discovery rates were estimated by permuting HLA or CMV assignments 20 times. In a later analysis, co-occurring TCRs were grouped with DBSCAN, and TCRdist sequence similarity was added when clustering was performed within HLA-allele-positive subsets. Repertoires with fewer than 30,000 or more than 120,000 public chains were left out of co-occurrence clustering, as were a handful of repertoires with anomalous nucleotide sharing. The table comes from immuneACCESS by way of TCRdb, which keeps in-frame sequences with V and J called. Part of the clones is missing from these tables; in studies checked, under half for an unresolved V gene and the rest for unknown reasons. D and trimming were read from the DNA, whereas the V and J calls and clone size are those reported in that table. This sample lists about 21,000 clones; around 77% were detected once. Together, the top ten hold approximately 8% of the sample.

The entry originates in a study of cytomegalovirus exposure and HLA in healthy donors (dated by TCRdb to about 2017). Broadly, across the study: In an earlier analysis of several hundred of the donors, 276 Gb of sequence data and 100 million or so unique TCR beta sequences from about 180 million T cells were reported. Roughly 300 gigabases of sequencing data and tens of millions of unique TCR sequences were included in an early release covering several hundred HLA-typed donors. Of the 398 genotyped donors, 81% were placed in the genetic ancestry cluster associated with self-reported Caucasian donors. The study aimed to test whether signatures of past pathogen exposure could be identified by cataloging public T cell receptors. The study used immunosequencing to profile the T cell repertoires of approximately 640 subjects and linked those repertoires to cytomegalovirus serostatus. A separate validation cohort of 90 to 150 different subjects was used in addition to the approximately 670-subject first cohort. The study combined high-throughput TCR immunosequencing, statistical association of individual TCRs with disease status, and machine learning to predict cytomegalovirus infection status. A later analysis re-analyzed previously published TCR beta repertoires from 666 donors and added high-resolution HLA genotyping to study TCR occurrence patterns. In the later analysis, no new phenotypic data were used to find candidate immune exposures; instead, reliance was placed on TCR beta sequences and their occurrence across donors. An earlier analysis of 587 of the donors applied high-throughput TCR beta sequencing to assess whether each TCR beta V gene segment acted as functional or pseudogenic. Donor age, sex, ethnicity and CMV serostatus were collected together with the repertoire data. A later genetic analysis used genome-wide SNP genotypes for about 65% of the 666 donors, treating that subset as a discovery cohort. All discovery cohort repertoires had been generated on a single sequencing platform. HLA typing included class I and class II loci at four-digit resolution. Typing coverage varied by locus: roughly 629-630 donors for A, B, C, DRB1 and DQB1; roughly 520 for DQA1; approximately 610 for DPA1; more than 450 for DPB1. Four to six DR-DQ haplotypes were handled as single units for association and clustering, since linkage in the cohort was strong. Among some 410 genotyped donors of the cohort, an average of about 240,000 unique TCR beta nucleotide sequences were sequenced per donor, roughly a sixth of them non-productive. Findings and caveats that apply to the study as a whole: In a later analysis, 16,951 TCR beta sequences were associated with specific HLA alleles at a false discovery rate of 0.05. In a later genetic analysis, a missense DCLRE1C variant was associated with V-gene and J-gene trimming of TCR beta chains, and the association was replicated in an independent cohort. In a later analysis, the rate of TCR association differed among HLA loci, with DRB1 alleles having the most associated TCRs and HLA-C alleles having the fewest. Compared with the approximately 710-donor mean, donors in an Asian-associated ancestry cluster had fewer N-insertions in productive TCRs, according to a later genetic analysis. For the cohort, immune exposure information was limited to CMV serostatus. Correlated functional status among segregating V segments might be attributable to linkage disequilibrium, but an unknown experimental factor could not be ruled out. Most CMV-associated TCR beta chains appeared to be HLA-restricted in a later analysis, and the HLA associations seemed to be driven largely by CMV exposure. The sequencing pipeline was judged likely to have produced a cluster of highly shared sequence variants as a technical artifact. This cohort had only TCR beta chains sequenced, and the lack of alpha or paired-chain data limited which features could be detected. In both the original and validation cohorts, the classifier was reported to diagnose cytomegalovirus status with high specificity and sensitivity. Most TCR sequences were observed very rarely across donors, whereas some public TCRs were present in many individuals. A total of roughly 160 TCR beta chains were listed by the study as associated with cytomegalovirus. Some IMGT-functional V segments, including TRBV6-2 and TRBV6-3, could not be distinguished by the 87-base-pair reads and were therefore excluded. A further reported finding was that TCR beta sequences accurately predicted the HLA-A and HLA-B alleles for most subjects in the first cohort. A later analysis reported that several top co-occurrence clusters appeared linked to parvovirus B19, influenza, CMV and Epstein-Barr virus. When HLA alleles, especially DR and DQ, strongly co-occurred, TCR associations were difficult to assign to individual alleles. In a later analysis, HLA-associated TCR beta chains were found to be more clonally expanded and to have lower generation probabilities than equally common non-associated chains. Sequencing depth was assumed to be roughly uniform across donors in the presence/absence analyses, though that assumption may not hold. In vitro tests confirmed that a few of the cytomegalovirus-associated TCR beta chains recognize cytomegalovirus antigens. Broadly in line with IMGT annotations, most TCR beta V segments showed up in productive rearrangements about 90% or about 30% of the time in an earlier analysis of 450 to 750 of the donors. Because HLA typing was missing for some donors at each locus, association tests included only the typed subset. Because counts were too low, roughly 16 rarely observed V segments, including chromosome 9 orphons, were left out of the earlier analysis of 500 to 650 of the donors. It was suggested by the authors that the approach could potentially be generalized to other disease states and immunological phenotypes.

Sequences SGHTA (CDR1) and FQGNSA (CDR2) are obtained from the germline V gene. Trimming removed 4 bases from V and 5 bases from J; the gene matches leave 3 bases unexplained. Spanning cysteine to phenylalanine, the CDR3 consists of 13 amino acids. Solely the CDR3 DNA is kept, with 39 bases framed from the first base. The chain is encoded by TRBV7-2 joined to TRBJ2-7; TRBD1 fits 9 bases in the junction. Sequences were obtained from PBMCs. The origin of this receptor is a man between 60 and 70 years old in good health and CMV-seronegative. The DNA sequence is TGTGCCAGCAGCTCCCGGGACAGGGACGAGCAGTACTTC. It specifies CASSSRDRDEQYF.